This T cell receptor beta chain was recorded in a study of beta chain features in type 1 diabetes. Looking at the study overall: All samples together contributed 90 million to 110 million sorted cells for examination. Study findings and constraints: Among patients, naive, central memory and Treg TCRB repertoires appeared more similar than among healthy donors. In all four CD4+ subsets, TCRB CDR3 length was significantly, moderately reduced in type 1 diabetes.

In regard to this clone: The antigen remains undetermined.

All of the isolated RNA was reverse transcribed, so expressed TCRB transcripts were sequenced. Samples of naive, central memory and regulatory T cells yielded a mean of about 3.8 million reads. TCRdb's table, derived via immunoSEQ multiplex PCR, lists solely in-frame clones and lacks some. Seen here are 150,000 to 190,000 clones, 10% observed once, and the top ten hold less than 0.5%. V was clipped by 7 bases and J by 7 bases, with 13 bases between them. This CDR3 region has 13 residues. Germline V gene sequence: CDR1 SNHLY, CDR2 FYNNEI. The sequence was collected from a man under 40 with type 1 diabetes. Input material: central memory CD4+ T cells from blood. This chain joins TRBV2 and TRBJ2-2; perhaps TRBD2 as D (6 bases). The CDR3 reads CASTRDSGGELFF. The DNA of the CDR3 is TGTGCCAGCACGAGGGACTCGGGCGGGGAGCTGTTTTTT.